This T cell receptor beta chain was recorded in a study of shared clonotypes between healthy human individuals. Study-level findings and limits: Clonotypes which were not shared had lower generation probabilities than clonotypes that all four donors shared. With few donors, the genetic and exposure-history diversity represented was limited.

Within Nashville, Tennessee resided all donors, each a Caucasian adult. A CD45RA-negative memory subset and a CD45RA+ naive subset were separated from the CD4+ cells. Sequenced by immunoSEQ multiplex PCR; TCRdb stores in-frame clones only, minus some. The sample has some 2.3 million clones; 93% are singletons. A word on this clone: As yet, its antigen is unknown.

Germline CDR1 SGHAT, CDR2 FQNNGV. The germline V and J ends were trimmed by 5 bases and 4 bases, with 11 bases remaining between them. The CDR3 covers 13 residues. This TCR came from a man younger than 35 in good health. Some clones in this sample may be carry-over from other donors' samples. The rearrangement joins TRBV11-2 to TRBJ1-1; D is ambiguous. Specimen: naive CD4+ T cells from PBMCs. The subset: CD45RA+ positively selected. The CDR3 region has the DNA TGTGCCAGCAGCCCGAAGGCCAGCACTGAAGCTTTCTTT. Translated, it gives CASSPKASTEAFF.